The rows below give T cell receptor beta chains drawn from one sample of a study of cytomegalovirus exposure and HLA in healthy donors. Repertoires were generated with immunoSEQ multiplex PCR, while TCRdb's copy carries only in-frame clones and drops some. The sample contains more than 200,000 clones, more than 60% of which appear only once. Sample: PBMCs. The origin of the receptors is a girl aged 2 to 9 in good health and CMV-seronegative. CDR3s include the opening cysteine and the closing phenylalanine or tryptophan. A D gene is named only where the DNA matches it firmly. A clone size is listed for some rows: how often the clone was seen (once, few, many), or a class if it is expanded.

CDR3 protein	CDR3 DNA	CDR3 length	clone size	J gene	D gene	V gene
CASSVVSGTSLTDTQYF	TGTGCCAGCAGCGTTGTTTCCGGGACTAGCCTCACAGATACGCAGTATTTT	17	NA	TRBJ2-3	TRBD2	TRBV9
CASSDQGQMNTEAFF	TGTGCCAGCAGTGATCAGGGGCAGATGAACACTGAAGCTTTCTTT	15	NA	TRBJ1-1	NA	TRBV6-1
CATSREAGLSGNTIYF	TGTGCCACCAGCAGAGAGGCAGGACTCTCTGGAAACACCATATATTTT	16	NA	TRBJ1-3	NA	TRBV15
CASSEVPGSGNTIYF	TGCGCCAGCAGCGAGGTTCCGGGAAGTGGAAACACCATATATTTT	15	few	TRBJ1-3	NA	TRBV4-1
CASSAGGDSYGYTF	TGTGCCAGCAGCGCGGGTGGGGATAGCTATGGCTACACCTTC	14	NA	TRBJ1-2	NA	TRBV5-4
CASSYSGANTEAFF	TGTGCCAGCAGTTACTCAGGGGCGAACACTGAAGCTTTCTTT	14	NA	TRBJ1-1	NA	TRBV6-5
CASGRDWVSEAFF	TGTGCCAGCGGGAGGGACTGGGTCTCTGAAGCTTTCTTT	13	NA	TRBJ1-1	NA	TRBV6-1
CASSPGWGTEAFF	TGTGCCAGCAGCCCAGGGTGGGGCACTGAAGCTTTCTTT	13	NA	TRBJ1-1	NA	TRBV11-1
CASSGRDGTSTYEQYF	TGTGCCAGCAGCGGGAGAGATGGGACATCAACCTACGAGCAGTACTTC	16	few	TRBJ2-7	NA	TRBV9
CASSQTGIGGTEAFF	TGTGCCAGCAGCCAGACGGGAATAGGGGGCACTGAAGCTTTCTTT	15	NA	TRBJ1-1	NA	TRBV25-1
CASSLSQAGNQETQYF	TGCGCCAGCAGCCTATCTCAAGCGGGGAACCAAGAGACCCAGTACTTC	16	NA	TRBJ2-5	TRBD2	TRBV4-1
CARTQDRGTEAFF	TGTGCCAGGACACAGGACAGGGGCACTGAAGCTTTCTTT	13	NA	TRBJ1-1	TRBD1	TRBV2
CSVKPDSGANVLTF	TGCAGCGTTAAGCCCGACTCTGGGGCCAACGTCCTGACTTTC	14	NA	TRBJ2-6	NA	TRBV29-1
CASSESLGGQTEAFF	TGCGCCAGCAGTGAGTCGTTGGGGGGGCAGACTGAAGCTTTCTTT	15	NA	TRBJ1-1	NA	TRBV10-1
CASSIQWRGTEAFF	TGTGCCAGTAGTATACAGTGGAGGGGCACTGAAGCTTTCTTT	14	NA	TRBJ1-1	NA	TRBV19
CASSLDGTGNWETQYF	TGCGCCAGCAGCTTGGACGGGACAGGGAATTGGGAGACCCAGTACTTC	16	few	TRBJ2-5	TRBD1	TRBV5-1
CASSVVSEETQYF	TGTGCCAGCAGCGTAGTGAGTGAAGAGACCCAGTACTTC	13	NA	TRBJ2-5	NA	TRBV9
CASSLVGTGDEKLFF	TGTGCCAGCAGCTTAGTCGGGACAGGTGACGAAAAACTGTTTTTT	15	NA	TRBJ1-4	TRBD1	TRBV5-4
CSGRGGTGELFF	TGCAGCGGGAGGGGTGGCACCGGGGAGCTGTTTTTT	12	NA	TRBJ2-2	NA	TRBV29-1
CASSLAGGNQPQHF	TGCGCCAGCAGCTTGGCCGGAGGGAATCAGCCCCAGCATTTT	14	NA	TRBJ1-5	NA	TRBV5-1
CASSRGTTEAFF	TGTGCCAGCAGTCGGGGGACCACTGAAGCTTTCTTT	12	NA	TRBJ1-1	NA	TRBV27
CASKGAANEKLFF	TGTGCCAGTAAGGGGGCAGCTAATGAAAAACTGTTTTTT	13	few	TRBJ1-4	TRBD1	TRBV6-5
CASREGGSYGYTF	TGTGCCAGCAGGGAAGGGGGCTCCTATGGCTACACCTTC	13	NA	TRBJ1-2	TRBD1	TRBV5-6
CASSLGQGTEKLFF	TGTGCCAGCAGCTTAGGTCAGGGAACGGAAAAACTGTTTTTT	14	NA	TRBJ1-4	NA	TRBV13
CASRGQGSEGYTF	TGTGCCAGCAGGGGACAGGGCAGCGAGGGCTACACCTTC	13	NA	TRBJ1-2	TRBD1	TRBV6-1
CASSQDLSTGGVQTQYF	TGTGCCAGCAGCCAAGATCTAAGCACGGGCGGGGTTCAGACCCAGTACTTC	17	NA	TRBJ2-5	NA	TRBV14
CASRSRAAETQYF	TGTGCAAGTCGCTCGAGAGCGGCGGAGACCCAGTACTTC	13	NA	TRBJ2-5	NA	TRBV12-2
CASSLGQGGEAFF	TGTGCCAGCAGCTTAGGACAGGGAGGCGAAGCTTTCTTT	13	NA	TRBJ1-1	TRBD1	TRBV9
CASRASSYEQYF	TGTGCCAGCAGGGCCAGCTCCTACGAGCAGTACTTC	12	NA	TRBJ2-7	NA	TRBV2
CASSSQGTGPTTEAFF	TGTGCCAGCAGTTCGCAGGGGACAGGCCCTACCACTGAAGCTTTCTTT	16	once	TRBJ1-1	TRBD1	TRBV6-5
CAWSGEGGYYNEQFF	TGTGCCTGGAGTGGGGAGGGAGGGTACTACAATGAGCAGTTCTTC	15	NA	TRBJ2-1	TRBD2	TRBV30
CASSPTLSYEQYF	TGTGCCAGCAGTCCGACATTGTCCTACGAGCAGTACTTC	13	NA	TRBJ2-7	NA	TRBV6-5
CASTLVHRDYGYTF	TGTGCCAGCACTTTGGTACATCGGGACTATGGCTACACCTTC	14	NA	TRBJ1-2	NA	TRBV28
CASSLSGGTYQETQYF	TGTGCCAGCAGTTTAAGCGGGGGGACGTACCAAGAGACCCAGTACTTC	16	NA	TRBJ2-5	TRBD2	TRBV2
CASSTEPGQSYEQYF	TGTGCCAGCAGTACAGAGCCGGGACAGAGCTACGAGCAGTACTTC	15	NA	TRBJ2-7	TRBD1	TRBV6-4
CASRSGQAKPNSPLHF	TGTGCCAGTAGATCTGGACAGGCGAAGCCGAATTCACCCCTCCACTTT	16	few	TRBJ1-6	TRBD1	TRBV19
CSVEDRGDEQFF	TGCAGCGTTGAAGATCGGGGGGATGAGCAGTTCTTC	12	NA	TRBJ2-1	TRBD2	TRBV29-1
CASGLVWGGAGDTEAFF	TGTGCTAGTGGTTTGGTTTGGGGGGGCGCCGGTGACACTGAAGCTTTCTTT	17	NA	TRBJ1-1	NA	TRBV12-5
CAISGQGGETQYF	TGTGCCATCAGTGGGCAGGGTGGGGAGACCCAGTACTTC	13	few	TRBJ2-5	NA	TRBV10-3
CASWGGNTEAFF	TGTGCCAGCTGGGGGGGGAACACTGAAGCTTTCTTT	12	few	TRBJ1-1	NA	TRBV6-5
CAAGGGPDTQYF	TGTGCCGCCGGAGGGGGCCCAGATACGCAGTATTTT	12	NA	TRBJ2-3	NA	TRBV6-5
CASSYRGAGPSYF	TGTGCCAGCAGTTACCGCGGGGCAGGACCCTCGTACTTC	13	NA	TRBJ2-5	NA	TRBV6-6
CASSQVGTSGSIEQYF	TGTGCCAGCAGCCAAGTGGGGACTAGCGGGAGTATCGAGCAGTACTTC	16	NA	TRBJ2-7	TRBD2	TRBV14
CAISDDSRGEKLFF	TGTGCCATCAGTGACGACAGCCGAGGTGAAAAACTGTTTTTT	14	NA	TRBJ1-4	NA	TRBV10-3
CASSYSPTATDTQYF	TGTGCCAGCAGTTACTCTCCCACCGCGACAGATACGCAGTATTTT	15	NA	TRBJ2-3	NA	TRBV6-6
CASSLRDRTYEQYF	TGTGCCAGCAGTCTAAGGGACAGAACCTACGAGCAGTACTTC	14	NA	TRBJ2-7	TRBD1	TRBV6-1